The 19 T cell receptor beta chains listed next were all sequenced from one sample in a study of vaccination and CD4 T cells after COVID-19. Treatment specified: approximately 9-day PBMC culture with coronavirus spike peptide pools or control peptides (ViraFEST assay). Cultured CD4+ T-cell DNA underwent Oncomine TCR Beta short-read sequencing. TCRdb ran MiXCR on the PCR reads and lists one entry per CDR3 protein. Of approximately 17,000 distinct CDR3 sequences listed, about three fifths are singletons. Antigen specificity for these receptors is unknown. The specimen comprised CD4+ T cells from blood, cultured in vitro, sampled before SARS-CoV-2 vaccination. The receptor source for this set is a human donor who had recovered from COVID-19.

The CDR3 DNA reads TGCAGTGCCACGGACAGGGTCGACATTCAGTACTTC. This gives the protein CSATDRVDIQYF. J is TRBJ2-4 and V is TRBV20-1; 8 nucleotides agree with TRBD1. The CDR3 has 12 residues. Looked up from germline, CDR1 is DFQATT and CDR2 is SNEGSKA (reference sequence). The J segment lost 8 bases and the V segment lost 6 bases, leaving 6 bases of the junction unmatched.

The table lists this clonotype with a few counts. The chain has TRBV6-1 and TRBJ2-5, with 9 bases lining up with TRBD1. The CDR3 sequence is 15 residues long. The trim removed 6 bases at V and 2 bases at J, leaving 7 bases unmatched. The germline CDR1 and CDR2 sequences are MNHNS and SASEGT. The CDR3 DNA reads TGTGCCAGCAGCGGACGGGACAGGGCGCAAGAGACCCAGTACTTC. Residues: CASSGRDRAQETQYF.

The V call is TRBV24-1, the J call TRBJ2-5; D is perhaps TRBD1 (5 bases). The CDR3 runs to 15 residues. The V gene's germline CDR1 is KGHDR and CDR2 SFDVKD. V was pared by 4 bases and J by 4 bases, with 15 bases between. CDR3 sequence: CATSDPGYLGETQYF. CDR3 nucleotides: TGTGCCACCAGTGACCCAGGGTACCTAGGAGAGACCCAGTACTTC.

This rearrangement joins TRBV30 to TRBJ1-5; D ambiguous. The CDR3 covers 13 residues. V shed 2 bases and J shed 4 bases, with 9 bases lying between them. Germline CDR1 and CDR2: GTSNPN and SVGIG (reference sequence). This chain's CDR3 is CAWSPGLNQPQHF. In DNA, the CDR3 is TGTGCCTGGAGTCCCGGACTTAATCAGCCCCAGCATTTT.

The J gene is TRBJ2-7, the V gene TRBV20-1, with a tentative D call TRBD2 (5 bases). CDR1 is DFQATT and CDR2 is SNEGSKA in the germline V gene (reference sequence). This CDR3 comprises 15 residues. V was trimmed by 6 bases and J by 0 bases, leaving 18 bases between them. The DNA of the CDR3 is TGCAGTGCCCCTTCCGGGAACAGAGGCTCCTACGAGCAGTACTTC. It specifies CSAPSGNRGSYEQYF.

This chain connects TRBV12-3 or TRBV12-4 to TRBJ2-7; D is uncertain. Deletions cut 5 bases from V and 2 bases from J, with 4 bases between. The CDR3 runs 11 residues. The CDR3 DNA reads as TGTGCCAGCAGTCCCGCCTACGAGCAGTACTTC. This gives the protein CASSPAYEQYF.

In its sample, this clonotype was seen a few times. CDR3 region: CAISGTVDYGYTF. In DNA form, the CDR3 reads TGTGCCATCAGTGGAACAGTCGACTATGGCTACACCTTC. The chain is built from TRBV10-3 and TRBJ1-2; D gene uncertain. Trimming took 4 bases from V and 3 from J, leaving 9 bases between them. Germline V gene lookup returns CDR1 ENHRY and CDR2 SYGVKD. This CDR3 is built from 13 residues.

This sequence joins TRBV20-1 and TRBJ2-1; D is ambiguous. The germline CDR1 and CDR2 sequences are DFQATT and SNEGSKA (reference sequence). Trimming shortened V by 5 bases and J by 0 bases, and 11 bases separated the two germline ends. CDR3 length: 14 amino acids. The CDR3 DNA reads as TGCAGTGCTGAACTCCTAAGCTCCTACAATGAGCAGTTCTTC. Protein: CSAELLSSYNEQFF.

The chain couples TRBV27 to TRBJ2-6; D unresolved. Germline CDR1 and CDR2: MNHEY and SMNVEV (reference sequence). CDR3 length: 15 residues. V dropped 6 bases and J dropped 2 bases, with 11 bases sitting between them. The CDR3, as DNA: TGTGCCAGCAGCCCCGAAAGTACTGGGGCCAACGTCCTGACTTTC. The encoded protein is CASSPESTGANVLTF.

The V gene is TRBV7-9, the J gene TRBJ2-2; the D is unclear. The CDR3 has 15 amino acids. The germline CDR1 and CDR2 sequences are SEHNR and FQNEAQ (reference sequence). V was clipped by 6 bases and J by 1 base, with 12 bases between them. For the CDR3, the DNA is TGTGCCAGCAGGCCCGGTATAGGGAACACCGGGGAGCTGTTTTTT. Translated, it gives CASRPGIGNTGELFF.

The sample holds a few counts of this clonotype. The chain is built from TRBV20-1 and TRBJ1-3; possibly TRBD1 for D (5 bases). V was clipped by 3 bases and J by 0 bases, with 12 bases between them. This CDR3 is built from 15 residues. The germline V gene has CDR1 DFQATT and CDR2 SNEGSKA (reference sequence). The CDR3 loop reads CSASFRQNSGNTIYF. CDR3 nucleotide sequence: TGCAGTGCTAGTTTCAGACAGAACTCTGGAAACACCATATATTTT.

A single count supports this clonotype. This chain connects TRBV6-2 or TRBV6-3 to TRBJ2-7; maybe TRBD2 (6 bases). Trimming removed 5 bases from V and 6 bases from J, with 11 bases in between. Germline values: CDR1 MNHEY, CDR2 SVGEGT. CDR3 length equals 12 residues. CDR3 in DNA: TGTGCCAGCAGTGCTCTAGCGCCCGAGCAGTACTTC. Its protein is CASSALAPEQYF.

This sequence joins TRBV28 and TRBJ1-1; TRBD1 aligns across 8 bases. With 4 bases clipped from V and 6 bases from J, the junction kept 16 bases outside the gene matches. CDR3 length: 17 residues. CDR1 and CDR2 from the germline V gene are MDHEN and SYDVKM. This CDR3 is CASSSELGTGKIPEAFF. Here the CDR3 DNA reads TGTGCCAGCAGTTCCGAGCTTGGGACAGGCAAGATTCCTGAAGCTTTCTTT.

The rearrangement joins TRBV5-5 to TRBJ2-5, with 9 bases identical to TRBD2. The germline V gene has CDR1 SGHKS and CDR2 YYEKEE (reference sequence). This CDR3 is built from 17 residues. With 0 bases clipped from V and 5 bases from J, the junction kept 11 bases outside the gene matches. CDR3 in DNA: TGTGCCAGCAGCTTGGGTCGAGCGGGAGGCCCCCGGGAGACCCAGTACTTC. Amino acid sequence: CASSLGRAGGPRETQYF.

The chain recombines TRBV19 with TRBJ1-1, with unresolved D. Germline assignment: CDR1 LNHDA and CDR2 SQIVND (reference sequence). Between the trimmed V and J ends, which lost 1 base and 1 base, there was a span of 7 bases. The CDR3 loop spans 14 amino acids. The CDR3 spells CASSIVWRNTEAFF. The CDR3 nucleotides read TGTGCCAGTAGTATAGTTTGGCGGAACACTGAAGCTTTCTTT.

The chain uses TRBV19 and TRBJ1-5, with a weak D call TRBD1 (6 bases). The CDR3 extends over 15 amino acids. Germline CDR1 reads LNHDA; CDR2 reads SQIVND (reference sequence). Between the trimmed V and J ends, which lost 5 bases and 6 bases, there was a span of 17 bases. The CDR3 protein is CASSLWGGRGQPQHF. As DNA, the CDR3 is TGTGCCAGTAGTCTATGGGGGGGGCGGGGTCAGCCCCAGCATTTT.

V usage is TRBV6-1 and J usage is TRBJ1-4, with D perhaps matching TRBD1 (5 bases). Trimming stripped 3 bases from V and 8 bases from J, with 10 bases between. CDR1 is MNHNS, CDR2 SASEGT, per germline. CDR3 length equals 13 residues. CDR3 region: CASSEGPLEKLFF. The CDR3 nucleotides read TGTGCCAGCAGTGAGGGACCGCTAGAAAAACTGTTTTTT.

The rearrangement links TRBV2 to TRBJ2-7; 9 positions agree with TRBD1. V lost 6 bases and J lost 13; bases outside the gene matches: 19. Germline V gene data show CDR1 as SNHLY and CDR2 as FYNNEI. CDR3 length: 15 amino acids. CDR3 sequence reads: CASRTRGQGVWFVYF. The CDR3 DNA follows: TGTGCCAGCAGAACTAGGGGACAGGGAGTATGGTTTGTCTACTTC.

There are a few counts of this clonotype. This chain joins TRBV20-1 and TRBJ1-2; possible D gene TRBD1, 5 bases. CDR1 and CDR2 (germline): DFQATT, SNEGSKA (reference sequence). This CDR3 has 13 residues. V was cut by 2 bases and J by 4 bases, with 11 bases left in between. The CDR3 DNA follows: TGCAGTGCTAGAACGGGGGATGGCTATGGCTACACCTTC. It specifies CSARTGDGYGYTF.